This TCR beta chain was identified in a study of T cell repertoires and HLA-DP antigens. As to this clone: Its cognate antigen is unknown.

Primers targeted 54 TRBV and 13 TRBJ segments. The protocol was immunoSEQ multiplex PCR, while the TCRdb copy is restricted to in-frame clones and leaves out a portion. Of 90,000 to 130,000 clones listed, more than 85% are singletons. V lost 2 bases to trimming and J lost 1 base, with 9 bases between them. This CDR3 region has 15 residues. Germline V gene sequence: CDR1 SNHLY, CDR2 FYNNEI. The V call is TRBV2, the J call TRBJ1-5, with D hard to call. The receptor comes from a woman aged 18-29 years in good health and CMV-seronegative. What was sequenced was CD4+ T cells from PBMCs. The CDR3 bases are TGTGCCAGCAGTGAATTGGGAATAAGCAATCAGCCCCAGCATTTT. Translation gives CASSELGISNQPQHF.